The source of this T cell receptor (beta chain) is a study of blood T cell repertoires in COVID-19 (TCRdb year 2020). Background on the whole study: Samples covering the acute and convalescent phases of COVID-19 were provided by collaborators in the United States, Italy and Spain. The prospective study material was composed of cDNA or gDNA derived from T cells, B-cell-depleted T cells, or PBMCs. The dataset comprised deeply sampled blood TCRbeta repertoires from subjects exposed to, actively infected with, or recovered from COVID-19. The repertoires were made available in a free public database intended to serve as a resource for research on the immune response to SARS-CoV-2. The samples were drawn from two sources: the first 160 participants of the ongoing ImmuneRACE study, and 1,200 or so subjects contributed by 6 global collaborators. A de-identified subject ID, COVID-19 status, age in years and sex were almost always included in the sample metadata. HLA class I and class II types, where available, came from metadata supplied by the sample provider rather than from assay-based typing.

CDR1 ENHRY and CDR2 SYGVKD are derived from the germline V gene. At the junction V is shortened by 4 bases and J by 4 bases; bases outside the gene matches: 6. The CDR3 sequence holds 14 residues, the cysteine and phenylalanine included. Kept here is only the CDR3 DNA, which spans 42 bases and is read in frame from base 1. TCRbeta CDR3 regions were amplified from genomic DNA using the immunoSEQ Assay, a bias-controlled multiplex PCR. Per the source publication's procedure: Nucleated cell counts per sample were estimated from amplification of reference gene primers within the assay. Sequence reads were collapsed and filtered to measure the absolute abundance of every unique TCRbeta CDR3 rearrangement. Productive Simpson clonality was computed per sample as the square root of Simpson's diversity index over productive rearrangements. Drawn from immuneACCESS, this table holds only the in-frame rearrangements with V and J called that TCRdb kept. Clones are partly lost; checked studies trace under half to an unresolved V gene and leave the rest unexplained. That table gives V, J and clone size, and the DNA gave D and trimming. The sample table contains approximately 270,000 clones; only one count was recorded for 88% of them. The ten largest make up 1.2% to 1.5% of the sample.

Collaborating institutions collected whole blood in K2EDTA tubes following their own protocols. For TCRbeta analysis, collaborator samples were shipped as frozen whole blood, as isolated PBMCs, or as DNA extracted from either sample type. Regarding this clone: This receptor's antigen is unknown. No base qualities exist here, and no much larger clone lies one base off it.

On the study overall, not on this receptor specifically: The amount of clinical and demographic metadata varied by source and participant and was provided uncurated.

Input material: peripheral blood. This sequence was found in an elderly man with acute or convalescent COVID-19. The rearranged segments are TRBV10-3 and TRBJ1-2, with 7 bases matching TRBD1. DNA sequence: TGTGCCATCAGTGCCCGGGACAGCCTCTATGGCTACACCTTC. Its protein reads: CAISARDSLYGYTF.